This record looks at one T cell receptor beta chain sequence and its context. This sample is drawn from a study of identical twins. TCRdb re-called the 5' RACE reads with MiXCR, one entry per CDR3 protein. In the table there are about 1.7 million distinct CDR3 sequences, about 32% of which are singletons. The CDR3 has 13 residues. CDR1 is MNHNY, CDR2 SVGAGI, per germline (reference sequence). V was cut by 8 bases and J by 3 bases, with 11 bases left in between. Sequencing input: cord blood. This sequence joins TRBV6-6 and TRBJ2-1, with TRBD2 as a possible D gene (7 bases). The source of this sequence is a newborn girl in good health. CDR3 in DNA: TGTGCCAGCGGGGGGGCAAACTACAATGAGCAGTTCTTC. Translated, it gives CASGGANYNEQFF.